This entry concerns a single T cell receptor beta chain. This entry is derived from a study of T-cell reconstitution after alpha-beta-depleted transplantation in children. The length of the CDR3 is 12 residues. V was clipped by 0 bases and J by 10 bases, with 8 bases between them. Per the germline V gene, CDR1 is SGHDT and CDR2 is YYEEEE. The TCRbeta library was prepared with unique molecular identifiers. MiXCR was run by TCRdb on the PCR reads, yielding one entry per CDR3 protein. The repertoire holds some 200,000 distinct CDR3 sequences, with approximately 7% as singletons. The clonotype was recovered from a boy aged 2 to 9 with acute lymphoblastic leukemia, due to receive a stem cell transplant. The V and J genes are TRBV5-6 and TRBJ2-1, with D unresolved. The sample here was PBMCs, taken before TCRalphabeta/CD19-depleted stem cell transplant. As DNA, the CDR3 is TGTGCCAGCAGCTTGGACCGGAAGGAGCAGTTCTTC. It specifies CASSLDRKEQFF.